This TCR beta chain was identified during a study of shared clonotypes between healthy human individuals. Study-wide findings and caveats: Clonotype sharing across donors was expected to vary with sequencing depth.

Turning to this clone: Its antigen is not identified.

Some clones are missing from TCRdb's copy, which holds only in-frame ones; the method was immunoSEQ multiplex PCR. The repertoire has roughly 2,000,000 clones, roughly 95% of them found once; the top ten carry approximately 1.6%. Terminally differentiated effector memory CD45RA+ cells were excluded from the naive CD8 cells, which were CD45RO-negative and positively selected for CCR7. The receptor comes from a young man in good health. Some clones in this sample may be carry-over from other donors' samples. What was sequenced was naive CD8+ T cells from PBMCs.

The CDR3: CASSLGGGLVTGELFF. In nucleotides, the CDR3 is TGCGCCAGCAGCTTAGGGGGCGGATTAGTCACCGGGGAGCTGTTTTTT. The chain uses TRBV5-1 and TRBJ2-2; 7 bases match TRBD1. Unmatched junction bases numbered 8, after V lost 2 bases and J lost 4 bases. From germline, CDR1 is SGHRS and CDR2 YFSETQ. The CDR3 runs 16 residues.